The 29 T cell receptor beta chains presented below share a single source sample, sequenced in a study of blood T cell repertoires in COVID-19. Method: immunoSEQ multiplex PCR; TCRdb's copy keeps in-frame clones and lacks some. The sample lists fewer than 200,000 clones, approximately 92% occurring once. Material for sequencing was peripheral blood. Receptor source: a man aged 25-40 years with COVID-19, enrolled during active disease.

This chain joins TRBV11-2 and TRBJ2-2; 15 bases align to TRBD2. The CDR3 spans 17 residues. CDR1 is SGHAT, CDR2 FQNNGV, per germline. V lost 5 bases and J lost 5; bases outside the gene matches: 6. CDR3 nucleotides: TGTGCCAGCAGCAGACGGACTAGCGGGGGGGCTACCGGGGAGCTGTTTTTT. Encoded protein: CASSRRTSGGATGELFF.

This chain connects TRBV5-1 to TRBJ2-2, with TRBD2 matching 10 bases. The CDR3 contains 15 residues. CDR1 and CDR2 from the germline V gene are SGHRS and YFSETQ. J was trimmed by 6 bases and V by 2 bases; bases with no gene match: 4. CDR3 bases: TGCGCCAGCAGCTTCCTAGCGGGAGAGGCCGGGGAGCTGTTTTTT. This codes for CASSFLAGEAGELFF.

This CDR3 is CAWREYRGPVGGYTF. CDR3 bases: TGTGCCTGGAGGGAATACAGGGGGCCAGTAGGCGGCTACACCTTC. This chain joins TRBV30 and TRBJ1-2; the match to TRBD1 covers 9 bases. Germline V gene sequence: CDR1 GTSNPN, CDR2 SVGIG (reference sequence). The ends lost 3 bases at V and 8 bases at J; junction bases unmatched: 13. The CDR3 has 15 amino acids.

This sequence joins TRBV19 and TRBJ2-4, with TRBD2 matching 7 bases. V shed 3 bases and J 0 bases; nucleotides not matched to a gene: 5. The CDR3 is 16 amino acids. From germline, CDR1 is LNHDA and CDR2 SQIVND (reference sequence). The CDR3: CASSIGREGAKNIQYF. The CDR3 nucleotides are TGTGCCAGTAGTATTGGGAGGGAAGGAGCCAAAAACATTCAGTACTTC.

The rearrangement joins TRBV7-2 to TRBJ1-5; D is uncertain. In germline, CDR1 is SGHTA, CDR2 FQGNSA. This CDR3 region has 14 residues. V lost 1 base to trimming and J lost 4 bases, with 8 bases between them. The DNA of the CDR3 is TGTGCCAGCAGCTTAGAGTCGGGTAATCAGCCCCAGCATTTT. This sequence encodes CASSLESGNQPQHF.

The chain joins TRBV14 to TRBJ2-7; TRBD2 agrees at 13 bases. J lost 3 bases, V lost 0 bases, and 5 bases had no gene match. This CDR3 contains 17 residues. Germline CDR1 and CDR2: SGHDN and FVKESK. CDR3 DNA: TGTGCCAGCAGCCAAGAGGGGGGACTAGCGGGAAGCTACGAGCAGTACTTC. Its protein is CASSQEGGLAGSYEQYF.

This chain connects TRBV5-1 to TRBJ2-1; 11 nucleotides match TRBD2. This CDR3 comprises 15 residues. J lost 5 bases, V lost 5 bases, and 6 bases had no gene match. CDR1 and CDR2 from the germline V gene are SGHRS and YFSETQ. In nucleotides, the CDR3 is TGCGCCAGCAGTGTGACTAGCGGGATTCACAATGAGCAGTTCTTC. It encodes CASSVTSGIHNEQFF. The full variable domain, its missing parts supplied by reference TRBV5-1 and TRBJ2-1, is KAGVTQTPRYLIKTRGQQVTLSCSPISGHRSVSWYQQTPGQGLQFLFEYFSETQRNKGNFPGRFSGRQFSNSRSEMNVSTLELGDSALYLCASSVTSGIHNEQFFGPGTRLTVL.

The V call is TRBV27, the J call TRBJ1-2, with D possibly being TRBD1 (5 bases). This CDR3 has 14 amino acids. V shed 5 bases and J shed 3 bases, with 13 bases lying between them. CDR1 and CDR2 from the germline V gene are MNHEY and SMNVEV (reference sequence). CDR3: CASSPLGGDYGYTF. The CDR3 DNA reads TGTGCCAGCAGTCCTCTTGGGGGGGACTATGGCTACACCTTC.

The rearrangement uses TRBV6-2 or TRBV6-3 and TRBJ2-1, with D possibly TRBD2 on 5 matching bases. The CDR3 covers 18 residues. The germline gives CDR1 MNHEY, CDR2 SVGEGT. Trimming removed 0 bases at V and 6 bases at J, with 21 bases between. CDR3 loop: CASSYSYPAAQSSNEQFF. CDR3 in DNA: TGTGCCAGCAGTTACTCGTACCCAGCGGCTCAGAGTAGCAATGAGCAGTTCTTC.

The CDR3 bases are TGTGCCAGCAGCTCCGGACATTACTATGGCTACACCTTC. This codes for CASSSGHYYGYTF. The chain has TRBV9 and TRBJ1-2, with a possible D match to TRBD1 (5 bases). The CDR3 contains 13 residues. Trimming pared 4 bases from V and 3 bases from J, leaving 10 bases between. Germline V gene lookup returns CDR1 SGDLS and CDR2 YYNGEE.

A remark on this clone: The junction departs from germline at one end; a sequencing error may be responsible. The V and J genes are TRBV11-2 and TRBJ1-4; D might be TRBD1 (5 bases). Germline V gene data show CDR1 as SGHAT and CDR2 as FQNNGV. The length of the CDR3 is 14 residues. CDR3 in amino acids: CASSLGQINEKPFF. CDR3 bases: TGTGCCAGCAGCTTAGGACAGATAAATGAAAAACCGTTTTTT.

The rearrangement links TRBV28 to TRBJ2-1, with 7 bases identical to TRBD2. The junction had 8 bases not matched to a gene; V was cut back by 8 bases and J by 4 bases. The CDR3 totals 14 residues. Germline CDR1 MDHEN, CDR2 SYDVKM. Here the CDR3 reads CASLGTKLYNEQFF. The CDR3 coding sequence is TGTGCCAGCCTTGGGACTAAGCTTTACAATGAGCAGTTCTTC.

The chain recombines TRBV9 with TRBJ1-1; no clear D gene. The CDR3 consists of 14 residues. The V end was cut by 0 bases, the J end by 1 base, with 7 bases between. Germline-derived CDR1 and CDR2 are SGDLS and YYNGEE. This CDR3 is CASSVGGENTEAFF. CDR3 DNA sequence: TGTGCCAGCAGCGTAGGCGGAGAGAACACTGAAGCTTTCTTT.

V gene TRBV5-1 combines with J gene TRBJ2-7, with 9 bases matching TRBD1. The CDR3 runs to 16 residues. The junction had 10 bases not matched to a gene; V was cut back by 4 bases and J by 2 bases. Germline V CDR1 and CDR2: SGHRS, YFSETQ. CDR3 DNA sequence: TGCGCCAGCAGCCTAACCGGGACAGGGTCGACCTACGAGCAGTACTTC. This encodes CASSLTGTGSTYEQYF.

CDR3 residues: CASSSRGMYTDTQYF. CDR3 DNA sequence: TGCGCCAGCAGCTCGAGGGGGATGTACACAGATACGCAGTATTTT. The chain employs TRBV5-1 and TRBJ2-3, with TRBD1 as a possible D gene (6 bases). CDR1 and CDR2 (germline): SGHRS, YFSETQ. CDR3 length: 15 residues. V lost 3 bases, J lost 2 bases, and 13 bases lay in between.

The CDR3 DNA reads TGTGCCAGCAGCCTAGGTGGGACATCCCCTCAGCCCCAGCATTTT. It encodes CASSLGGTSPQPQHF. The chain is built from TRBV7-8 and TRBJ1-5; D might be TRBD1 (6 bases). Trimming took 5 bases from V and 6 from J, leaving 17 bases between them. This CDR3 region has 15 residues. Germline loops: CDR1 SGHVS, CDR2 FQNEAQ.

The genes are TRBV10-3 and TRBJ1-1; TRBD1 agrees at 9 bases. The CDR3 has 17 residues. The ends lost 4 bases at V and 4 bases at J; junction bases unmatched: 13. CDR1 and CDR2 (germline): ENHRY, SYGVKD. The CDR3 bases are TGTGCCATCAGTGGGGGGACAGGGACTAGGCATGGCACTGAAGCTTTCTTT. Translating it yields CAISGGTGTRHGTEAFF.

This rearrangement joins TRBV6-5 to TRBJ1-6, with D possibly being TRBD1 (6 bases). Germline CDR1 is MNHEY and CDR2 is SVGAGI. V lost 7 bases and J lost 3, with 13 bases in between. This CDR3 is built from 15 residues. The DNA of the CDR3 is TGTGCCAGCACCTTAACAGGGAGCTATAATTCACCCCTCCACTTT. It yields the protein CASTLTGSYNSPLHF.

The chain combines TRBV5-1 with TRBJ2-5, with 10 bases aligning to TRBD2. The CDR3 is made up of 15 amino acids. Germline-derived CDR1 and CDR2 are SGHRS and YFSETQ. The junction had 6 bases not matched to a gene; V was cut back by 2 bases and J by 5 bases. This CDR3 is CASSFSTSGMETQYF. The CDR3 nucleotides read TGCGCCAGCAGCTTCTCCACTAGCGGGATGGAGACCCAGTACTTC.

J is TRBJ2-7 and V is TRBV6-1; 11 bases agree with TRBD2. V was clipped by 4 bases and J by 1 base; unmatched bases: 6. CDR1 is MNHNS, CDR2 SASEGT, per germline. The CDR3 contains 16 residues. The CDR3 is CASSVSGLAVSYEQYF. CDR3 nucleotides: TGTGCCAGCAGTGTTTCGGGACTAGCGGTATCCTACGAGCAGTACTTC.

The chain combines TRBV4-3 with TRBJ1-2; 9 bases are shared with TRBD1. This CDR3 has 16 amino acids. Germline-derived CDR1 and CDR2 are LGHNA and YSLEER. V dropped 4 bases and J dropped 7; count of bases not matched to a gene: 13. The CDR3 sequence is CASSPDRDRVLRGYTF. As DNA, the CDR3 is TGCGCCAGCAGCCCCGACCGGGACAGGGTACTCCGTGGCTACACCTTC.

V and J are TRBV18 and TRBJ2-1; D might be TRBD2 (6 bases). The V gene's germline CDR1 is KGHSH and CDR2 LQKENI. Trimming stripped 6 bases from V and 0 bases from J, with 12 bases between. The CDR3 runs 15 residues. CDR3 region: CASSGGVSSYNEQFF. The CDR3 nucleotides read TGTGCCAGCTCCGGCGGGGTAAGCTCCTACAATGAGCAGTTCTTC.

This clone has a single count. The J gene is TRBJ1-1, the V gene TRBV2, with a possible D match to TRBD1 (5 bases). The V end lost 6 bases, the J end lost 6 bases, and 20 bases lay between the germline ends. CDR3 length: 15 residues. Germline loops: CDR1 SNHLY, CDR2 FYNNEI. CDR3 residues: CASRPLSYQGSEAFF. The CDR3 nucleotides read TGTGCCAGCAGACCCCTATCCTACCAGGGCTCTGAAGCTTTCTTT. Using reference TRBV2 and TRBJ1-1 for the parts outside the CDR3, the full variable domain is EPEVTQTPSHQVTQMGQEVILRCVPISNHLYFYWYRQILGQKVEFLVSFYNNEISEKSEIFDDQFSVERPDGSNFTLKIRSTKLEDSAMYFCASRPLSYQGSEAFFGQGTRLTVV.

This chain connects TRBV5-6 to TRBJ1-1, with TRBD1 matching over 8 bases. The V and J ends lost 3 bases and 8 bases, in that order; junction bases with no gene match: 6. CDR3 length equals 13 residues. From germline, CDR1 is SGHDT and CDR2 YYEEEE. For the CDR3, the DNA is TGTGCCAGCAGCTATCTAGGGGACAGGGAAGCTTTCTTT. Protein product: CASSYLGDREAFF.

Concerning this clone: The junction departs from the called germline gene at one end, perhaps through a read error. V usage is TRBV14 and J usage is TRBJ2-7; tentative D call: TRBD2 (5 bases). CDR1 is SGHDN and CDR2 is FVKESK in the germline V gene. The length of the CDR3 is 11 residues. The CDR3 here is CASSASYKQYF. The CDR3 DNA is TGTGCCAGCAGCGCTAGCTACAAGCAGTACTTC.

The V and J genes are TRBV2 and TRBJ2-5; the D gene is possibly TRBD1 (6 bases). V was trimmed by 5 bases and J by 7 bases, leaving 23 bases between them. Germline CDR1 and CDR2: SNHLY and FYNNEI. The length of the CDR3 is 16 residues. The CDR3 region has the DNA TGTGCCAGCAGTACACCACCACAGGGCCCCAGAGGGACCCAGTACTTC. This gives the protein CASSTPPQGPRGTQYF. The complete variable domain, with remaining parts taken from reference TRBV2 and TRBJ2-5, reads EPEVTQTPSHQVTQMGQEVILRCVPISNHLYFYWYRQILGQKVEFLVSFYNNEISEKSEIFDDQFSVERPDGSNFTLKIRSTKLEDSAMYFCASSTPPQGPRGTQYFGPGTRLLVL.

The gene calls are TRBV11-1 and TRBJ2-5; D is perhaps TRBD1 (7 bases). Trimming stripped 4 bases from V and 14 bases from J, with 17 bases between. The CDR3 has 12 residues. Germline V gene sequence: CDR1 SGHAT, CDR2 FQDESV (reference sequence). The CDR3, as DNA: TGTGCCAGCAGCTGGAGGGACAGCCATTCTTACTTC. Translated, it gives CASSWRDSHSYF.

This clone was recorded once. The chain links TRBV7-2 to TRBJ2-1; D unresolved. The CDR3 length is 15 residues. From germline, CDR1 is SGHTA and CDR2 FQGNSA. Trimming pared 2 bases from V and 0 bases from J, leaving 8 bases between. The CDR3 nucleotides read TGTGCCAGCAGCTTACTAGGTAGCTCCTACAATGAGCAGTTCTTC. Residues: CASSLLGSSYNEQFF. The entire variable domain, with the rest obtained from reference TRBV7-2 and TRBJ2-1, is as follows: GAGVSQSPSNKVTEKGKDVELRCDPISGHTALYWYRQSLGQGLEFLIYFQGNSAPDKSGLPSDRFSAERTGGSVSTLTIQRTQQEDSAVYLCASSLLGSSYNEQFFGPGTRLTVL.

Only one count was recorded for this clone. This rearrangement joins TRBV19 to TRBJ1-4; D gene uncertain. There are 12 residues in the CDR3. The V gene lost 6 bases and the J gene lost 5 bases, with 7 bases spanning the gap. Germline V gene lookup returns CDR1 LNHDA and CDR2 SQIVND (reference sequence). The DNA of the CDR3 is TGTGCCAGTAGCCTACGGAATGAAAAACTGTTTTTT. Its protein is CASSLRNEKLFF.